This T cell receptor (beta chain) is from a study of vaccination and CD4 T cells after COVID-19. About the study: The authors exposed cells to overlapping spike peptides derived from SARS-CoV-2, HCoV-NL63, HCoV-OC43 and HCoV-229E.

This clonotype has a handful of counts. The target antigen is unknown. The assay that was used to sequence DNA from cultured CD4+ T cells was the Oncomine TCR Beta short-read assay. TCRdb used MiXCR to reprocess the PCR reads, holding one entry per CDR3 protein. The table lists about 16,000 distinct CDR3 sequences, approximately 63% of them singletons. The sample's treatment: roughly nine-day PBMC culture with coronavirus spike peptide pools or control peptides (ViraFEST assay). Following expansion of antigen-specific T cells with peptide pools, ViraFEST then sequenced TCRs. Study-wide findings and caveats: For convalescent patients, a median 86.3% of reactive clones surfaced exclusively after vaccination. Convalescent patients displayed spike mono-reactivity in 304 of 307 vaccine-specific clones.

This TCR derives from a human donor who had recovered from COVID-19. Sequencing was carried out using CD4+ T cells from blood, cultured in vitro.

The CDR3 reads CATSRDRQAGTEAFF. The CDR3 DNA follows: TGTGCCACCAGCAGAGATAGACAGGCGGGCACTGAAGCTTTCTTT. This chain joins TRBV15 and TRBJ1-1; D might be TRBD1 (6 bases). The CDR3 spans 15 residues. CDR1 and CDR2 (germline): LNHNV, YYDKDF (reference sequence). V lost 0 bases to trimming and J lost 4 bases, with 12 bases between them.